This T cell receptor (beta chain) is from a study of OX40 agonist ivuxolimab in advanced cancers. Study in general: Among those treated, three patients had partial responses, one with hepatocellular carcinoma and two with cutaneous melanoma.

The assay was immunoSEQ multiplex PCR, and TCRdb's table has in-frame clones only and misses some. The table has some 50,000 clones, 90% to 95% seen once. Note on this clone: The antigen is not known.

Study outcomes and limitations: Expanded clones were, on average, more numerous in CD8+ T cells than in CD4+.

At baseline, cycle 4 day 1, and cycle 7 day 1, blood was sampled. The CDR3 totals 13 residues. Trimming took off 4 bases at V and 1 base at J, with 8 bases between the two ends. Germline CDR1 reads SQVTM; CDR2 reads ANQGSEA. The origin of this receptor is an adult with an advanced solid tumor such as melanoma, head and neck, liver or kidney cancer. The chain recombines TRBV29-1 with TRBJ2-1, with D hard to call. The material was CD4+ or CD8+ T cells sorted from blood, obtained in a trial of the OX40 agonist ivuxolimab. The CDR3 DNA sequence: TGCAGCGTTGGTGGTAGGTCCTACAATGAGCAGTTCTTC. Protein sequence: CSVGGRSYNEQFF.